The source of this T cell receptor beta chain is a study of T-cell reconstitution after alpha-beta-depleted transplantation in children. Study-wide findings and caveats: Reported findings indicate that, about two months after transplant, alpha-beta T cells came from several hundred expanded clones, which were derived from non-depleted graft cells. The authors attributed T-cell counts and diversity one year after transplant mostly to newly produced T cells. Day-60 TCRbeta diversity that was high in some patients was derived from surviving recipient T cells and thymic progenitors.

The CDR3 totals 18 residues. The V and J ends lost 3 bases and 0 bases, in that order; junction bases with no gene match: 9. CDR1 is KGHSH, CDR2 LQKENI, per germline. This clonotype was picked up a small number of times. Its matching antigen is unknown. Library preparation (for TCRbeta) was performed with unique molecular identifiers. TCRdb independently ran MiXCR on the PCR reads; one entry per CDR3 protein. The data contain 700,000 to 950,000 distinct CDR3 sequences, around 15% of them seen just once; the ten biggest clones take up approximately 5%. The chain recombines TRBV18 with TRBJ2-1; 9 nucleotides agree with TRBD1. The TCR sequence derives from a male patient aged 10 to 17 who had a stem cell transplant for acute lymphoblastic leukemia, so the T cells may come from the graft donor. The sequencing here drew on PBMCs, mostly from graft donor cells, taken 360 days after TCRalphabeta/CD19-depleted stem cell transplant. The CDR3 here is CASSPRYYRGLSYNEQFF. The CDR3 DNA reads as TGTGCCAGCTCACCGAGGTACTACAGGGGGCTCTCCTACAATGAGCAGTTCTTC.